This T cell receptor beta chain was profiled in a study of T cell repertoires in aging, cancer and after chemotherapy. Peripheral blood genomic DNA, not sorted cells or RNA, was the template. TRB rearrangements spanning V, D and J were amplified using mixed TRB-A/B primers. MiXCR, run by TCRdb on the multiplex PCR reads, gives a single entry per CDR3 protein. The data show 10,000 or so distinct CDR3 sequences, around a quarter seen once. Trimming left V 4 bases short and J 1 base short, with 18 bases between. This CDR3 has 16 amino acids. Germline V gives CDR1 SQVTM, CDR2 ANQGSEA. The chain recombines TRBV29-1 with TRBJ2-3, with D perhaps matching TRBD2 (5 bases). The receptor was isolated from a human donor in good health. Sequenced sample: blood. The CDR3 DNA sequence: TGCAGCGTTGTCCCCTGGTGGGTGGAGGGCACAGATACGCAGTATTTT. The encoded protein is CSVVPWWVEGTDTQYF.